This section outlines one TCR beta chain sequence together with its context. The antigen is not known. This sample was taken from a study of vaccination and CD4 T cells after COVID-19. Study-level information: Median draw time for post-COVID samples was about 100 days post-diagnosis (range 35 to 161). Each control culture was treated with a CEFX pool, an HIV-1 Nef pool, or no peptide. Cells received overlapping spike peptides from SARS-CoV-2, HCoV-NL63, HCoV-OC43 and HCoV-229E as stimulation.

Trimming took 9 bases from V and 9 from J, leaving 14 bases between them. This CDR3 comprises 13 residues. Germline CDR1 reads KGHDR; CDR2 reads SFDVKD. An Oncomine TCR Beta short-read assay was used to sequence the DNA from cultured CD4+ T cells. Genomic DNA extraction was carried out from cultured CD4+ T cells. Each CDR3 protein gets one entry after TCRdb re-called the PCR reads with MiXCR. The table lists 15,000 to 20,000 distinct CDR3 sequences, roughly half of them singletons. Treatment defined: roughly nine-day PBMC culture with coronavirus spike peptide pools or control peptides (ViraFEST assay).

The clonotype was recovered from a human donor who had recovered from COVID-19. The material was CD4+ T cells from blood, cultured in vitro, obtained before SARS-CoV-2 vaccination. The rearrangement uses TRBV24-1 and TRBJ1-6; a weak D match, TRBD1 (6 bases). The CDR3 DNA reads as TGTGCCACCCCGAGGGGGTTAAGTTCACCCCTCCACTTT. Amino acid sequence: CATPRGLSSPLHF.